The 8 T cell receptor beta chains given below trace back to one sample, sequenced in a study of neurological immune-mediated disorders. TCRdb ran MiXCR on the 5' RACE reads and lists one entry per CDR3 protein. The sample holds about 30,000 distinct CDR3 sequences, approximately 5% seen once. The specimen sequenced was CD4+ T cells from blood. These receptor sequences come from a woman between 50 and 59 years old in good health.

This clonotype was recorded at least ten times. This chain connects TRBV5-1 to TRBJ2-1, with TRBD2 identical over 8 bases. Germline V gene lookup returns CDR1 SGHRS and CDR2 YFSETQ. V shed 4 bases and J 0 bases; nucleotides not matched to a gene: 3. The CDR3 extends over 15 amino acids. The CDR3 DNA reads TGCGCCAGCAGCGCCGGACTAGCCTCCTACAATGAGCAGTTCTTC. Its protein is CASSAGLASYNEQFF.

The table lists this clonotype with many counts. The V call is TRBV24-1, the J call TRBJ1-2; D gene uncertain. In germline, CDR1 is KGHDR, CDR2 SFDVKD. The CDR3 length is 13 residues. V lost 6 bases and J lost 2, with 9 bases in between. DNA of the CDR3: TGTGCCACCAGTTCAACATTAAACTATGGCTACACCTTC. This codes for CATSSTLNYGYTF.

This clonotype has at least ten counts. The chain couples TRBV20-1 to TRBJ2-1; 7 nucleotides line up with TRBD2. The CDR3 is 15 residues long. Germline V gene lookup returns CDR1 DFQATT and CDR2 SNEGSKA (reference sequence). Trimming cost V 5 bases and J 8 bases; bases outside gene matches: 15. CDR3 loop: CSAPPGGITSHEQFF. The CDR3 region has the DNA TGCAGTGCTCCCCCGGGGGGAATCACAAGTCATGAGCAGTTCTTC.

This clonotype was observed at least ten times. The chain recombines TRBV20-1 with TRBJ2-2, with a tentative D call TRBD2 (6 bases). There are 16 residues in the CDR3. Trimming cost V 1 base and J 0 bases, with 12 bases left between them. Germline lookup yields CDR1 DFQATT and CDR2 SNEGSKA (reference sequence). The CDR3 region is CSARGGDLANTGELFF. CDR3 DNA sequence: TGCAGTGCTAGAGGTGGGGACTTGGCGAACACCGGGGAGCTGTTTTTT.

This clonotype showed up many times. The chain uses TRBV7-2 and TRBJ2-1; the match to TRBD1 covers 9 bases. V was pared by 5 bases and J by 8 bases, with 10 bases of the junction left unmatched. There are 15 residues in the CDR3. Per the germline V gene, CDR1 is SGHTA and CDR2 is FQGNSA. Here the CDR3 reads CASSPGQGSTDEQFF. The DNA for the CDR3 is TGTGCCAGCAGCCCCGGACAGGGGAGTACGGATGAGCAGTTCTTC.

This clonotype was picked up many times. The chain uses TRBV20-1 and TRBJ1-2, with 8 bases identical to TRBD1. This CDR3 contains 13 residues. With V trimmed by 6 bases and J by 3 bases, 6 bases remained unmatched. Germline assignment: CDR1 DFQATT and CDR2 SNEGSKA (reference sequence). This chain's CDR3 is CSATGGLDYGYTF. For the CDR3, the DNA is TGCAGTGCCACAGGGGGACTAGACTATGGCTACACCTTC.

This clonotype came up many times. V is TRBV20-1 and J is TRBJ1-2; no reliable D call. The CDR3 length is 14 residues. V shed 0 bases and J shed 2 bases, with 10 bases lying between them. Germline V gene data show CDR1 as DFQATT and CDR2 as SNEGSKA (reference sequence). The CDR3 DNA is TGCAGTGCTAGAGATCACAAGAAAAACTATGGCTACACCTTC. This codes for CSARDHKKNYGYTF.

This clonotype was seen at least ten times. This rearrangement joins TRBV11-2 to TRBJ1-3; D not resolved. Germline assignment: CDR1 SGHAT and CDR2 FQNNGV. This CDR3 comprises 16 residues. Trimming took off 1 base at V and 0 bases at J, with 10 bases between the two ends. The CDR3 is CASSLGPGYSGNTIYF. Here the CDR3 DNA reads TGTGCCAGCAGCTTAGGTCCGGGATACTCTGGAAACACCATATATTTT.